The sequence of this T cell receptor beta chain was determined in a study of cytomegalovirus exposure and HLA in healthy donors. The protocol was immunoSEQ multiplex PCR, while the TCRdb copy is restricted to in-frame clones and leaves out a portion. The data contain about 150,000 clones, roughly 90% of them singletons. The sequenced material came from PBMCs. This TCR was recovered from a young man in good health and CMV-seropositive.

CDR3 nucleotide sequence: TGTGCCTGGGGCCGGGACTTCGATGAGCAGTTCTTC. Translation gives CAWGRDFDEQFF. The chain joins TRBV30 to TRBJ2-1; D is possibly TRBD2 (6 bases). The CDR3 length is 12 residues. CDR1 is GTSNPN and CDR2 is SVGIG in the germline V gene (reference sequence). V lost 5 bases and J 8 bases, leaving 13 bases between the germline ends.